This entry lists 9 T cell receptor beta chains sequenced from one sample in a study of blood T cell repertoires in COVID-19. Method: immunoSEQ multiplex PCR; TCRdb's copy keeps in-frame clones and lacks some. The sample has under 400,000 clones, 88% seen once. Sequenced material: PBMCs or T cells enriched from blood (not recorded which). Receptor source: a woman aged 30 to 39 who had been exposed to COVID-19.

The V and J genes are TRBV18 and TRBJ2-7; D remains unclear. The CDR3 runs 13 residues. Trimming cost V 6 bases and J 2 bases, with 11 bases left between them. Germline CDR1 and CDR2: KGHSH and LQKENI. DNA for the CDR3: TGTGCCAGCTCGCAAAGCGCCCCCTACGAGCAGTACTTC. Translating it yields CASSQSAPYEQYF.

V and J are TRBV24-1 and TRBJ2-7, with 8 bases aligning to TRBD1. CDR3 length equals 16 residues. Trimming cost V 3 bases and J 3 bases; bases outside gene matches: 9. Germline V CDR1 and CDR2: KGHDR, SFDVKD. CDR3 nucleotide sequence: TGTGCCACCAGTGATGCGGCCGGGACAGGACTCTACGAGCAGTACTTC. Protein sequence: CATSDAAGTGLYEQYF.

This rearrangement joins TRBV7-2 to TRBJ2-7; 8 bases match TRBD2. V shed 1 base, J shed 7 bases, and the junction held 9 bases outside the gene matches. Germline CDR1 reads SGHTA; CDR2 reads FQGNSA. The CDR3 extends over 15 amino acids. The DNA of the CDR3 is TGTGCCAGCAGCTTAGATAGCGGGATAACCATAGAGCAGTACTTC. Its translation is CASSLDSGITIEQYF.

The rearrangement joins TRBV27 to TRBJ2-2, with TRBD2 matching 13 bases. The CDR3 has 18 amino acids. Germline loops: CDR1 MNHEY, CDR2 SMNVEV (reference sequence). The ends lost 5 bases at V and 5 bases at J; junction bases unmatched: 11. In DNA, the CDR3 is TGTGCCAGCAGTCCCGACCCTACTAGCGGGAGGGTGACCGGGGAGCTGTTTTTT. It yields the protein CASSPDPTSGRVTGELFF.

The chain joins TRBV19 to TRBJ1-5; D remains ambiguous. Trimming pared 1 base from V and 0 bases from J, leaving 10 bases between. Germline V gene lookup returns CDR1 LNHDA and CDR2 SQIVND (reference sequence). The CDR3 sequence is 16 residues long. The CDR3 DNA sequence: TGTGCCAGTAGTATAGGTGGAGGGTATAGCAATCAGCCCCAGCATTTT. Protein product: CASSIGGGYSNQPQHF. The full variable domain, in which reference TRBV19 and TRBJ1-5 provide the parts outside the CDR3, is DGGITQSPKYLFRKEGQNVTLSCEQNLNHDAMYWYRQDPGQGLRLIYYSQIVNDFQKGDIAEGYSVSREKKESFPLTVTSAQKNPTAFYLCASSIGGGYSNQPQHFGDGTRLSIL.

This rearrangement joins TRBV15 to TRBJ2-5, with 10 positions matching TRBD1. V trimming: 6 bases; J trimming: 3 bases; junction bases outside the gene matches: 7. The CDR3 runs 15 residues. Germline CDR1 LNHNV, CDR2 YYDKDF (reference sequence). The CDR3: CATRGGDRGKETQYF. For the CDR3, the DNA is TGTGCCACCAGAGGCGGGGACAGGGGTAAAGAGACCCAGTACTTC.

CDR3 protein: CASRAGGWNTEAFF. DNA for the CDR3: TGTGCCAGTAGGGCAGGGGGCTGGAACACTGAAGCTTTCTTT. The chain couples TRBV19 to TRBJ1-1; 8 bases agree with TRBD1. Germline-derived CDR1 and CDR2 are LNHDA and SQIVND (reference sequence). Germline trimming cut 6 bases from V and 1 base from J; bases unmatched to any gene: 4. There are 14 residues in the CDR3. Supplemented by reference TRBV19 and TRBJ1-1, the full variable domain reads DGGITQSPKYLFRKEGQNVTLSCEQNLNHDAMYWYRQDPGQGLRLIYYSQIVNDFQKGDIAEGYSVSREKKESFPLTVTSAQKNPTAFYLCASRAGGWNTEAFFGQGTRLTVV.

V and J are TRBV6-5 and TRBJ1-2; no reliable D call. CDR1 and CDR2 (germline): MNHEY, SVGAGI. Trimming removed 6 bases at V and 6 bases at J, with 17 bases between. The CDR3 runs 14 residues. CDR3 sequence reads: CASRQAYGQDGYTF. For the CDR3, the DNA is TGTGCCAGCAGGCAGGCATATGGGCAGGATGGCTACACCTTC.

This chain connects TRBV4-1 to TRBJ2-1; maybe TRBD2 (6 bases). Trimming stripped 0 bases from V and 4 bases from J, with 13 bases between. CDR1 and CDR2 from the germline V gene are MGHRA and YSYEKL. The CDR3 consists of 16 residues. CDR3 DNA: TGCGCCAGCAGCCAAGAGGGACTGGTACGTTACAATGAGCAGTTCTTC. Translation: CASSQEGLVRYNEQFF.